This T cell receptor beta chain was sequenced for a study of shared clonotypes between healthy human individuals. This CDR3 has 12 residues. Germline CDR1 MNHEY, CDR2 SMNVEV (reference sequence). Trimming shortened V by 8 bases and J by 6 bases, and 11 bases separated the two germline ends. TCRdb's table, derived via immunoSEQ multiplex PCR, lists solely in-frame clones and lacks some. This sample has about 1 million clones, with roughly 74% found just once. The rearrangement links TRBV27 to TRBJ1-5; D is uncertain. The source of this sequence is a man aged 18 to 30 in good health. Some clones in this sample may be carry-over from other donors' samples. The sample taken for sequencing was memory CD4+ T cells from PBMCs. Subset given: CD45RA-negative fraction. CDR3 in amino acids: CASGRWVQPQHF. Here the CDR3 DNA reads TGTGCCAGCGGCCGCTGGGTTCAGCCCCAGCATTTT.